What follows is one TCR beta chain and its context. What it binds is not known. This sample is drawn from a study of T cell responses to AZD1222 COVID-19 vaccine. The repertoire was sequenced with immunoSEQ multiplex PCR; TCRdb's copy has only in-frame clones and lacks some. This table holds roughly 180,000 clones, approximately 92% found once. Notes on the study in general: There were repertoire samples only from the period after the peak T cell response. Clonal diversity may have been underestimated in mostly white British donors.

Per the germline V gene, CDR1 is SGHAT and CDR2 is FQNNGV. With 3 bases removed from V and 4 bases from J, the gap between germline ends came to 27 bases. This CDR3 comprises 19 residues. The clonotype was recovered from an adult who received the MenACWY meningococcal vaccine as a control. The chain recombines TRBV11-2 with TRBJ1-1; D not resolved. This specimen consisted of peripheral blood, obtained 28 days after the second dose of the MenACWY control vaccine. The CDR3 nucleotides read TGTGCCAGCAGCTTGGATAGGAGTCGAACCCGTTCCGCGATCACTGAAGCTTTCTTT. It codes for CASSLDRSRTRSAITEAFF. The variable domain in full, completed from reference TRBV11-2 and TRBJ1-1, reads EAGVAQSPRYKIIEKRQSVAFWCNPISGHATLYWYQQILGQGPKLLIQFQNNGVVDDSQLPKDRFSAERLKGVDSTLKIQPAKLEDSAVYLCASSLDRSRTRSAITEAFFGQGTRLTVV.